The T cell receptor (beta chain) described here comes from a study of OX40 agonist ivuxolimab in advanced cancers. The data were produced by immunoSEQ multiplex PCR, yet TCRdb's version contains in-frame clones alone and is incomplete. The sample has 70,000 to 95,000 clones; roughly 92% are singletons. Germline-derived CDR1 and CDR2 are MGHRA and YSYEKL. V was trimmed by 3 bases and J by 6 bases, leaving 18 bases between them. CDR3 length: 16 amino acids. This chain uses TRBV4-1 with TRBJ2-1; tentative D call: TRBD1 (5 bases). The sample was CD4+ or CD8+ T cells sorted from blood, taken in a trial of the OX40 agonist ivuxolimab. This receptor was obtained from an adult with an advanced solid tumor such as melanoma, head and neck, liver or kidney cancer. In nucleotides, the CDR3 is TGCGCCAGCAGCCACCAGGGTCCCCCAATCGTCAATGAGCAGTTCTTC. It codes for CASSHQGPPIVNEQFF.